One and the same sample provided the 29 T cell receptor beta chains below, sequenced in a study of cytomegalovirus exposure and HLA in healthy donors. 13 Jbeta primers and 60 Vbeta primers were used for the PCR. Here immunoSEQ multiplex PCR was the method, and the copy in TCRdb shows in-frame clones only, minus some. In the table there are roughly 190,000 clones, roughly 85% of which are singletons. What was sequenced was PBMCs. Source of these receptors: a woman under 30 in good health and CMV-seronegative.

The V gene is TRBV5-1, the J gene TRBJ2-5; possible D gene TRBD2, 5 bases. The V gene's germline CDR1 is SGHRS and CDR2 YFSETQ. This CDR3 contains 15 residues. V lost 4 bases, J lost 3 bases, and 16 bases lay in between. CDR3 in DNA: TGCGCCAGCAGCCCTCCGGTTGCCGGGGAAGAGACCCAGTACTTC. Its protein product is CASSPPVAGEETQYF.

The genes are TRBV19 and TRBJ1-5; 11 nucleotides match TRBD1. This CDR3 is 16 amino acids long. Trimming at V came to 3 bases and at J to 2 bases, leaving 3 bases not matched to a gene. The germline V gene encodes CDR1 LNHDA and CDR2 SQIVND (reference sequence). CDR3 sequence: CASSIQGQGGNQPQHF. The DNA of the CDR3 is TGTGCCAGTAGTATCCAGGGACAGGGGGGCAATCAGCCCCAGCATTTT.

This clone was observed a handful of times. This chain uses TRBV19 with TRBJ2-7; 12 bases line up with TRBD1. The CDR3 consists of 15 residues. CDR1 LNHDA and CDR2 SQIVND come from the germline V gene (reference sequence). J was trimmed by 5 bases and V by 2 bases; bases with no gene match: 4. The CDR3 nucleotides are TGTGCCAGTAGTATACCGGGACAGGGGGCCGACGAGCAGTACTTC. Its translation: CASSIPGQGADEQYF.

The chain recombines TRBV4-1 with TRBJ1-2, with a possible D match to TRBD1 (5 bases). Germline V gives CDR1 MGHRA, CDR2 YSYEKL. CDR3 size: 15 residues. The germline V and J ends were trimmed by 2 bases and 8 bases, with 18 bases remaining between them. The CDR3: CASSQLGTLMGGYTF. DNA for the CDR3: TGCGCCAGCAGCCAATTGGGGACTTTGATGGGGGGCTACACCTTC.

This chain uses TRBV5-6 with TRBJ1-3; TRBD1 might be the D (5 bases). The length of the CDR3 is 17 residues. Germline CDR1 and CDR2: SGHDT and YYEEEE. Trimming cost V 0 bases and J 0 bases, with 13 bases left between them. This CDR3 reads CASSLANTRGSGNTIYF. The CDR3 DNA sequence: TGTGCCAGCAGCTTGGCCAATACAAGGGGCTCTGGAAACACCATATATTTT.

A word on this clone: This CDR3 is also generated by other DNA sequences in the sample. The V call is TRBV6-9, the J call TRBJ2-7; 13 bases are shared with TRBD2. This CDR3 contains 16 residues. V lost 5 bases to trimming and J lost 4 bases; unmatched junction nucleotides: 8. Per the germline V gene, CDR1 is MNHGY and CDR2 is SVAAGI. The CDR3 loop is CASSLLGLAGVYEQYV. Here the CDR3 DNA reads TGTGCCAGCAGTCTACTTGGACTAGCGGGAGTTTACGAGCAGTACGTC.

The sample holds a few counts of this clone. This chain connects TRBV28 to TRBJ1-1; no clear D. The V gene lost 5 bases and the J gene lost 0 bases, with 10 bases spanning the gap. The CDR3 is made up of 14 amino acids. CDR1 is MDHEN, CDR2 SYDVKM, per germline. The CDR3 spells CASSAGSMNTEAFF. CDR3 DNA sequence: TGTGCCAGCAGTGCGGGCAGCATGAACACTGAAGCTTTCTTT.

On this clone itself: The sample contains more than one DNA sequence encoding this CDR3. The chain carries TRBV14 and TRBJ1-1, with a tentative D call TRBD1 (5 bases). CDR1 is SGHDN, CDR2 FVKESK, per germline. V was shortened by 1 base and J by 0 bases, with 6 bases between the two germline ends. This CDR3 comprises 14 residues. The DNA of the CDR3 is TGTGCCAGCAGCCAAGCAGGGATGAACACTGAAGCTTTCTTT. It specifies CASSQAGMNTEAFF.

Comments on this clone: Other DNA sequences in the sample encode the same CDR3. The V call is TRBV27, the J call TRBJ1-1; D is possibly TRBD1 (5 bases). Trimming took off 5 bases at V and 11 bases at J, with 21 bases between the two ends. The germline CDR1 and CDR2 sequences are MNHEY and SMNVEV (reference sequence). This CDR3 contains 14 residues. The CDR3 DNA is TGTGCCAGCAGTAAGGGGTTCCTCTCTGACACCGCTTTCTTT. Protein: CASSKGFLSDTAFF.

V is TRBV27 and J is TRBJ2-1, with 13 positions matching TRBD2. The CDR3 contains 16 residues. Germline CDR1 reads MNHEY; CDR2 reads SMNVEV (reference sequence). J was trimmed by 2 bases and V by 6 bases; bases with no gene match: 4. The CDR3 region is CASSWTSGSPYNEQFF. In nucleotides, the CDR3 is TGTGCCAGCAGCTGGACTAGCGGGAGCCCCTACAATGAGCAGTTCTTC.

This CDR3 is CASSSQPQGASTEAFF. The DNA of the CDR3 is TGTGCCAGCAGCTCCCAACCACAGGGGGCGAGCACTGAAGCTTTCTTT. V gene TRBV7-2 combines with J gene TRBJ1-1, with 9 bases that match TRBD1. This CDR3 is 16 amino acids long. J lost 4 bases, V lost 4 bases, and 10 bases had no gene match. Germline CDR1 SGHTA, CDR2 FQGNSA.

The chain links TRBV5-1 to TRBJ2-7; 8 bases line up with TRBD1. Germline values: CDR1 SGHRS, CDR2 YFSETQ. CDR3 size: 15 residues. V was clipped by 4 bases and J by 5 bases; unmatched bases: 11. The CDR3 is CASSQNRGSRNEQYV. CDR3 in DNA: TGCGCCAGCAGCCAAAACAGGGGGTCGCGAAACGAGCAGTACGTC.

This chain uses TRBV19 with TRBJ1-2; TRBD1 might be the D (5 bases). Germline assignment: CDR1 LNHDA and CDR2 SQIVND (reference sequence). CDR3 length: 12 amino acids. The germline V and J ends were trimmed by 3 bases and 8 bases, with 10 bases remaining between them. The CDR3 here is CASSMPGGGYTF. In nucleotides, the CDR3 is TGTGCCAGTAGTATGCCGGGGGGAGGCTACACCTTC.

The rearrangement links TRBV28 to TRBJ2-7; 7 bases align to TRBD2. There are 16 residues in the CDR3. The J segment lost 0 bases and the V segment lost 3 bases, leaving 8 bases of the junction unmatched. The germline CDR1 and CDR2 sequences are MDHEN and SYDVKM. The CDR3 DNA reads TGTGCCAGCAGTTTCCCAAGGAGGGAGGGCTCCTACGAGCAGTACTTC. This codes for CASSFPRREGSYEQYF.

This chain connects TRBV5-4 to TRBJ2-2; D might be TRBD2 (5 bases). In germline, CDR1 is SGHNT, CDR2 YYREEE (reference sequence). V was pared by 1 base and J by 4 bases, with 11 bases between. This CDR3 has 15 residues. The chain's CDR3 is CASSLSGWTTGELFF. In DNA, the CDR3 is TGTGCCAGCAGCTTGTCGGGGTGGACCACCGGGGAGCTGTTTTTT.

This clone occurred a few times. The gene calls are TRBV7-9 and TRBJ2-3, with TRBD1 matching over 7 bases. Losses at the gene ends were 2 bases for V and 5 bases for J; bases not matched to a gene: 10. The CDR3 extends over 16 amino acids. Germline V lookup: CDR1 SEHNR, CDR2 FQNEAQ (reference sequence). This CDR3 reads CASSLLGLQGRDTQYF. CDR3 DNA: TGTGCCAGCAGCTTATTGGGCCTACAGGGGAGAGATACGCAGTATTTT.

The V call is TRBV15, the J call TRBJ2-1, with 8 bases lining up with TRBD1. The CDR3 has 15 residues. The V gene's germline CDR1 is LNHNV and CDR2 YYDKDF (reference sequence). V shed 3 bases and J 7 bases; nucleotides not matched to a gene: 8. CDR3 coding DNA: TGTGCCACCAGCAGGGACAGGGCGATAAATAATGAGCAGTTCTTC. Its translation is CATSRDRAINNEQFF.

This sequence joins TRBV6-5 and TRBJ1-5; D remains ambiguous. The germline CDR1 and CDR2 sequences are MNHEY and SVGAGI. CDR3 length: 15 amino acids. V lost 5 bases and J lost 0, with 11 bases in between. CDR3 bases: TGTGCCAGCAGTACAGTCCAGCTTAGCAATCAGCCCCAGCATTTT. It specifies CASSTVQLSNQPQHF.

V is TRBV6-1 and J is TRBJ2-1; 7 bases are a match to TRBD2. CDR1 is MNHNS, CDR2 SASEGT, per germline. The CDR3 is made up of 17 amino acids. J lost 3 bases, V lost 4 bases, and 12 bases had no gene match. DNA of the CDR3: TGTGCCAGCAGTGCAATGACGAGCGGGACGGGCTACAATGAGCAGTTCTTC. Protein sequence: CASSAMTSGTGYNEQFF.

The gene calls are TRBV19 and TRBJ1-4, with TRBD1 as a possible D gene (6 bases). Trimming stripped 5 bases from V and 0 bases from J, with 13 bases between. The CDR3 totals 16 residues. Germline V gives CDR1 LNHDA, CDR2 SQIVND (reference sequence). The CDR3: CASSQNRDTTNEKLFF. The CDR3 coding sequence is TGTGCCAGTAGTCAAAACAGGGATACAACTAATGAAAAACTGTTTTTT.

The rearrangement joins TRBV5-1 to TRBJ2-7; 10 bases align to TRBD1. The CDR3 runs 14 residues. J gave up 4 bases and V 5 bases, and 6 bases lay outside the gene matches. Germline CDR1 is SGHRS and CDR2 is YFSETQ. The CDR3 nucleotides are TGCGCCAGCAGTGAGAGGACAGGGGGGTACGAGCAGTACTTC. This encodes CASSERTGGYEQYF.

The J gene is TRBJ2-7, the V gene TRBV6-5; weak D call: TRBD1 (6 bases). The CDR3 runs to 15 residues. The germline CDR1 and CDR2 sequences are MNHEY and SVGAGI. Trimming took off 5 bases at V and 1 base at J, with 15 bases between the two ends. CDR3 loop: CASSPSLRGSYEQYF. For the CDR3, the DNA is TGTGCCAGCAGTCCAAGCCTCAGGGGTTCCTACGAGCAGTACTTC.

The rearrangement uses TRBV9 and TRBJ1-6; tentatively, D is TRBD1 (5 bases). The CDR3 runs to 13 residues. Germline values: CDR1 SGDLS, CDR2 YYNGEE. Trimming took off 7 bases at V and 5 bases at J, with 10 bases between the two ends. The CDR3 region is CASGRDDNSPLHF. For the CDR3, the DNA is TGTGCCAGCGGGAGGGACGATAATTCACCCCTCCACTTT.

The V gene is TRBV5-1, the J gene TRBJ1-1; D remains ambiguous. The CDR3 sequence is 14 residues long. V dropped 0 bases and J dropped 0 bases, with 6 bases sitting between them. Germline values: CDR1 SGHRS, CDR2 YFSETQ. The CDR3 loop reads CASSLVGLNTEAFF. The DNA for the CDR3 is TGCGCCAGCAGCTTGGTCGGGTTGAACACTGAAGCTTTCTTT. Full variable domain (outside the CDR3, taken from reference TRBV5-1 and TRBJ1-1): KAGVTQTPRYLIKTRGQQVTLSCSPISGHRSVSWYQQTPGQGLQFLFEYFSETQRNKGNFPGRFSGRQFSNSRSEMNVSTLELGDSALYLCASSLVGLNTEAFFGQGTRLTVV.

J is TRBJ2-7 and V is TRBV28; 11 positions match TRBD1. J lost 5 bases, V lost 11 bases, and 14 bases had no gene match. This CDR3 has 15 residues. The germline gives CDR1 MDHEN, CDR2 SYDVKM. This CDR3 reads CAVTPGDRGRNEQYF. CDR3 bases: TGTGCCGTCACCCCCGGGGACAGGGGGAGGAACGAGCAGTACTTC.

The gene calls are TRBV19 and TRBJ1-4; D perhaps matches TRBD1 (5 bases). V was pared by 7 bases and J by 8 bases, with 17 bases between. Germline V CDR1 and CDR2: LNHDA, SQIVND (reference sequence). The CDR3 extends over 14 amino acids. CDR3 in amino acids: CASTWVDRKEKLFF. The CDR3 DNA is TGTGCCAGTACCTGGGTCGACAGAAAGGAAAAACTGTTTTTT. Based on the CDR3 plus reference TRBV19 and TRBJ1-4, the full variable domain is DGGITQSPKYLFRKEGQNVTLSCEQNLNHDAMYWYRQDPGQGLRLIYYSQIVNDFQKGDIAEGYSVSREKKESFPLTVTSAQKNPTAFYLCASTWVDRKEKLFFGSGTQLSVL.

This chain joins TRBV19 and TRBJ2-6; 10 bases are a match to TRBD1. This CDR3 has 18 amino acids. Per the germline V gene, CDR1 is LNHDA and CDR2 is SQIVND (reference sequence). Trimming at V came to 5 bases and at J to 3 bases, leaving 10 bases not matched to a gene. The DNA of the CDR3 is TGTGCCAGTAGTGGGGACAGGGGACGGGGCTTTGGGGCCAACGTCCTGACTTTC. It encodes CASSGDRGRGFGANVLTF.

This clone occurred a few times. The chain has TRBV2 and TRBJ2-7; unclear D gene. Germline V gene lookup returns CDR1 SNHLY and CDR2 FYNNEI. The CDR3 contains 15 residues. The ends were cut back, 1 base at V and 1 base at J, with 11 bases in the middle. The CDR3 sequence: CASSEEAGTSYEQYF. CDR3 bases: TGTGCCAGCAGTGAAGAGGCAGGCACTTCCTACGAGCAGTACTTC.

The V gene is TRBV5-5, the J gene TRBJ1-1; 8 bases are a match to TRBD1. Trimming took 4 bases from V and 3 from J; bases not matched to a gene: 14. This CDR3 region has 17 residues. Germline CDR1 SGHKS, CDR2 YYEKEE (reference sequence). For the CDR3, the DNA is TGTGCCAGCAGCAACGCAGGGGGCAGGCCCTTTGACACTGAAGCTTTCTTT. It codes for CASSNAGGRPFDTEAFF.